This T cell receptor (beta chain) was profiled in a study of blood T cell repertoires in COVID-19. Across the whole study: Specimens from acute and convalescent COVID-19 originated in the United States, Italy and Spain. Sample material is recorded as cDNA or gDNA derived from T cells, B-cell-depleted T cells, or PBMCs.

Profiling relied on immunoSEQ multiplex PCR, and the TCRdb table lists in-frame clones only, not all of them. The repertoire has 150,000 or so clones, roughly 88% of them found once; the top ten carry 2.5% to 3.5%. V dropped 7 bases and J dropped 0 bases, with 7 bases sitting between them. The germline CDR1 and CDR2 sequences are ENHRY and SYGVKD. The CDR3 is 13 amino acids. The specimen sequenced was peripheral blood. The chain is built from TRBV10-3 and TRBJ1-3; D unclear. This clonotype originated in a woman in her sixties with acute or convalescent COVID-19. CDR3 bases: TGTGCCATCAAGAGTGCCTCTGGAAACACCATATATTTT. Translation: CAIKSASGNTIYF.